There are a few counts of the clone carrying this T cell receptor beta chain. The antigen is unknown. An approximately 10 ml volume of fresh peripheral blood provided the PBMCs. This sample was included in a study of T cells in Graves' hyperthyroidism and ophthalmopathy. Study conclusions and caveats: The model foresaw ophthalmopathy a median approximately 6.1 months prior to onset. Most thyroid clonotypes expanded above 0.001 were also detected in blood.

The source material, RNA transcripts, was used to amplify TCR beta CDR3 regions. The HTBI primer set served for first-round RT-PCR of the TCR CDR3. TCRdb fed the multiplex PCR reads into MiXCR, producing one record per CDR3 protein. Among hundreds of thousands of distinct CDR3 sequences listed, 15% to 18% were seen once. V lost 7 bases and J lost 7, with 11 bases in between. The germline V gene has CDR1 SNHLY and CDR2 FYNNEI. The CDR3 is made up of 12 amino acids. The receptor comes from a woman between 18 and 29 years old with Graves' hyperthyroidism that later progressed to Graves' ophthalmopathy. The sequencing sample was made of blood. The chain is built from TRBV2 and TRBJ1-5; D is ambiguous. CDR3 bases: TGTGCCAGCACCGGCGGGCGGCAGCCCCAGCATTTT. Translating gives CASTGGRQPQHF. The complete variable domain, with remaining parts taken from reference TRBV2 and TRBJ1-5, reads EPEVTQTPSHQVTQMGQEVILRCVPISNHLYFYWYRQILGQKVEFLVSFYNNEISEKSEIFDDQFSVERPDGSNFTLKIRSTKLEDSAMYFCASTGGRQPQHFGDGTRLSIL.